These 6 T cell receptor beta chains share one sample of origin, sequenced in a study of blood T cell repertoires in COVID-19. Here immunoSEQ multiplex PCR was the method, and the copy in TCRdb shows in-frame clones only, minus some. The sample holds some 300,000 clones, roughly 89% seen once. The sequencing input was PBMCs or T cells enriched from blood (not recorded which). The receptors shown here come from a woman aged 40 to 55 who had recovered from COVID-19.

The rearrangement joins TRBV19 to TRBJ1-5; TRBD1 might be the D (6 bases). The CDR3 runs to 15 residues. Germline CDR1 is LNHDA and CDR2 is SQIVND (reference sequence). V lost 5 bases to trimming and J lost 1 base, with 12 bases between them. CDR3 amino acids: CASSQQGESNQPQHF. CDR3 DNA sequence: TGTGCCAGTAGTCAACAGGGAGAAAGCAATCAGCCCCAGCATTTT.

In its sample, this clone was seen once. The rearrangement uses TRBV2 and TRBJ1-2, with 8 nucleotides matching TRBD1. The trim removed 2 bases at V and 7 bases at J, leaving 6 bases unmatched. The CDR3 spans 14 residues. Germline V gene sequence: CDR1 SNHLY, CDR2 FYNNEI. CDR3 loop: CASSEQGAGFGYTF. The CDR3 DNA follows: TGTGCCAGCAGTGAACAGGGGGCCGGTTTTGGCTACACCTTC.

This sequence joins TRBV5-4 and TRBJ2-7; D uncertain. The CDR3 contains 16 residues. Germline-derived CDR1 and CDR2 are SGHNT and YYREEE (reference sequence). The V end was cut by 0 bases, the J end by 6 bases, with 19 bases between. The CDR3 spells CASSLAMGRMTSEQYF. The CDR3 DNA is TGTGCCAGCAGCTTGGCAATGGGCAGGATGACGAGCGAGCAGTACTTC.

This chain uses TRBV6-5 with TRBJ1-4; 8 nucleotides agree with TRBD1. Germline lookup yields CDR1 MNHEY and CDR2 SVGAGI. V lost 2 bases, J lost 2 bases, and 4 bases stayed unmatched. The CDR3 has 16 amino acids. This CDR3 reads CASSYDRDRTNEKLFF. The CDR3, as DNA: TGTGCCAGCAGTTACGACAGGGACAGGACTAATGAAAAACTGTTTTTT.

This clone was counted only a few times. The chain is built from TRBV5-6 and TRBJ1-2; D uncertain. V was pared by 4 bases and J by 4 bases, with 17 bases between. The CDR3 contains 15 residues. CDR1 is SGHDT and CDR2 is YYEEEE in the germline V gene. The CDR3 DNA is TGTGCCAGCAGCCGGAGAGCGGTGGGCCCCTATGGCTACACCTTC. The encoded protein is CASSRRAVGPYGYTF.

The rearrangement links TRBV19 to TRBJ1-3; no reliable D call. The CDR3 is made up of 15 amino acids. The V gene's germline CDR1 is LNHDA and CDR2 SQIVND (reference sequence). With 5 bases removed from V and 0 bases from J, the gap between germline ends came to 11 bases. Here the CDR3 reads CASSATGNSGNTIYF. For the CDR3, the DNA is TGTGCCAGTAGTGCCACGGGGAACTCTGGAAACACCATATATTTT.